Below, one T cell receptor beta chain is given with its context. Its antigen is not identified. With V trimmed by 6 bases and J by 4 bases, 6 bases remained unmatched. CDR1 MNHNY and CDR2 SVGAGI come from the germline V gene (reference sequence). The CDR3 has 15 amino acids. Graft tissue was processed to release intraepithelial and lamina propria lymphocytes. The data derive from a study of graft-versus-host responses after intestinal transplantation. At the level of the study: Recipients received multivisceral, liver-intestinal, or isolated intestinal transplants. Anti-thymocyte globulin induction was given to all recipients, followed by tacrolimus and steroids for roughly 3 years. Findings of the study overall: In recipient marrow, GvH clones were found, and some appeared first in ileum or blood. Within allografts, high graft-versus-host to host-versus-graft clonal ratios were seen among patients with graft-donor T cell macrochimerism.

Here immunoSEQ multiplex PCR was the method, and the copy in TCRdb shows in-frame clones only, minus some. Among roughly 36,000 clones, roughly nine tenths were seen once, and the ten largest hold roughly 18%. This specimen consisted of ileum tissue, obtained more than 200 days after intestinal transplant. The V gene is TRBV6-6, the J gene TRBJ2-1; 10 bases agree with TRBD2. This TCR was recovered from a human patient who received an intestinal transplant, so some T cells may come from the graft donor. CDR3 sequence reads: CASRQGLAAYNEQFF. The CDR3 nucleotides are TGTGCCAGCAGGCAAGGACTAGCGGCGTACAATGAGCAGTTCTTC.